This TCR beta chain was captured in a study of cytomegalovirus exposure and HLA in healthy donors. Study details: HLA-typed donors contributed 80 million or so unique TCRs, which were held in an early data release.

Nominally healthy donors provided the samples, though records likely missed some immune exposures. Both 60 Vbeta primers and 13 Jbeta primers went into the PCR. Generated by immunoSEQ multiplex PCR, the TCRdb table keeps only in-frame clones and is missing some. The sample has roughly 120,000 clones; approximately 73% are singletons. Germline lookup yields CDR1 SGHVS and CDR2 FNYEAQ. The trim removed 0 bases at V and 1 base at J, leaving 2 bases unmatched. The CDR3 sequence is 16 residues long. About this clone itself: Its specificity is not known.

General study points: Follow-up analysis seemed to connect common viral pathogens with several of the most significant clusters identified. Other equally common chains were less clonally expanded than HLA-associated TCR beta chains, a later analysis showed.

V is TRBV7-6 and J is TRBJ2-2, with TRBD1 matching over 7 bases. Source material: PBMCs. This receptor was obtained from a man in his 60s in good health and CMV-seropositive. CDR3 residues: CASSLAYRGNTGELFF. The CDR3 nucleotides are TGTGCCAGCAGCTTAGCTTACAGGGGGAACACCGGGGAGCTGTTTTTT. Complete variable domain (other parts from reference TRBV7-6 and TRBJ2-2): GAGVSQSPRYKVTKRGQDVALRCDPISGHVSLYWYRQALGQGPEFLTYFNYEAQQDKSGLPNDRFSAERPEGSISTLTIQRTEQRDSAMYRCASSLAYRGNTGELFFGEGSRLTVL.